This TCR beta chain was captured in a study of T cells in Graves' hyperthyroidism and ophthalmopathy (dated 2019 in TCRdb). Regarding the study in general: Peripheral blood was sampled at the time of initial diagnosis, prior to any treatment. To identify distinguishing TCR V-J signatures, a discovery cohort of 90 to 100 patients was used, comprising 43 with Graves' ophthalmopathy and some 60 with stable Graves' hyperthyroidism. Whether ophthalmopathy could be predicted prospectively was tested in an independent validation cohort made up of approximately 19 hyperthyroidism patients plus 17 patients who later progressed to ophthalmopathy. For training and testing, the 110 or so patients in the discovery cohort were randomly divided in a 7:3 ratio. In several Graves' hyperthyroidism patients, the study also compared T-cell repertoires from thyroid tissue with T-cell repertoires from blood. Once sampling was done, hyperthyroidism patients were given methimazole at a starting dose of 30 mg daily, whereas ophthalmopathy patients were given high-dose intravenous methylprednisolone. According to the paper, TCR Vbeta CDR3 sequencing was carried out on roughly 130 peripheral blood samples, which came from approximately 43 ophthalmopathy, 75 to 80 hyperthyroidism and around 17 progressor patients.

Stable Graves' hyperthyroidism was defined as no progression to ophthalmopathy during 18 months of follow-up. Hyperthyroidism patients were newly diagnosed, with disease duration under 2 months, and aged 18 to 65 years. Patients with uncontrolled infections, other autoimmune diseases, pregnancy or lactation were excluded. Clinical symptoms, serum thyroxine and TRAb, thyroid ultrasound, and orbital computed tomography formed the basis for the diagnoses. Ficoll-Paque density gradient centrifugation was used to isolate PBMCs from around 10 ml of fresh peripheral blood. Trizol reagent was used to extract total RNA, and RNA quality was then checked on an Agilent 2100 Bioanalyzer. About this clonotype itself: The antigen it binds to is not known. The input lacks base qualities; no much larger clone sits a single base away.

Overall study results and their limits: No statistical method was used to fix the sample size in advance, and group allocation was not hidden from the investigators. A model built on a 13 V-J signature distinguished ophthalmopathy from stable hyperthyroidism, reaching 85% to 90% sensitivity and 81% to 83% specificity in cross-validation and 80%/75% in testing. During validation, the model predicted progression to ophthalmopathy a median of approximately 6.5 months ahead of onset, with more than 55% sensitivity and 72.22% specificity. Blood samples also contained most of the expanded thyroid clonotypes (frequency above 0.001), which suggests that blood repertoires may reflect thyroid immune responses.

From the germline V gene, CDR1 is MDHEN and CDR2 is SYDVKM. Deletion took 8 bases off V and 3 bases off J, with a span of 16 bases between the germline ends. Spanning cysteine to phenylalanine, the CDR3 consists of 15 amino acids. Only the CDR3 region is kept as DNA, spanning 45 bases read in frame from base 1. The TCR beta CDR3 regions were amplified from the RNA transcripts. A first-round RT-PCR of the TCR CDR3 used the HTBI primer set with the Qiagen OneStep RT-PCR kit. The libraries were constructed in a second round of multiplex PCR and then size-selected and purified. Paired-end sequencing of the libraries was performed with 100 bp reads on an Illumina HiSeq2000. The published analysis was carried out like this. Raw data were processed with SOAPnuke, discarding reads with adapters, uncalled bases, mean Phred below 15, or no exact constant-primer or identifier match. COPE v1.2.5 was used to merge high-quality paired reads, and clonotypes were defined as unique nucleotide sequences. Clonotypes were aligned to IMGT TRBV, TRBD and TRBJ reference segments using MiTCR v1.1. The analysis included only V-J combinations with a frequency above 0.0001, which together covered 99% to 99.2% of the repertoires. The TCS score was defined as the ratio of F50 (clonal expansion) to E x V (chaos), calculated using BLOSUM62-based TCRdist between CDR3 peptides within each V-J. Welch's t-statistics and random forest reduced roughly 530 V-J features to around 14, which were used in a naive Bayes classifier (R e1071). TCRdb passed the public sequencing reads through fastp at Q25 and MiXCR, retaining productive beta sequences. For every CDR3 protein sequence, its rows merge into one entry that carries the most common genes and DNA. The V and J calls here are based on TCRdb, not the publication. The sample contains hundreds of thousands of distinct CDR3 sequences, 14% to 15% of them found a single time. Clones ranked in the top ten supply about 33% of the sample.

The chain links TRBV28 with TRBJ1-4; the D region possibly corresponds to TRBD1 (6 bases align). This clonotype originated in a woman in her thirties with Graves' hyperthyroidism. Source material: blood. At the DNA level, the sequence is TGTGCCAGCGCCTCCCAGGGGTTAGCTAATGAAAAACTGTTTTTT. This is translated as CASASQGLANEKLFF.